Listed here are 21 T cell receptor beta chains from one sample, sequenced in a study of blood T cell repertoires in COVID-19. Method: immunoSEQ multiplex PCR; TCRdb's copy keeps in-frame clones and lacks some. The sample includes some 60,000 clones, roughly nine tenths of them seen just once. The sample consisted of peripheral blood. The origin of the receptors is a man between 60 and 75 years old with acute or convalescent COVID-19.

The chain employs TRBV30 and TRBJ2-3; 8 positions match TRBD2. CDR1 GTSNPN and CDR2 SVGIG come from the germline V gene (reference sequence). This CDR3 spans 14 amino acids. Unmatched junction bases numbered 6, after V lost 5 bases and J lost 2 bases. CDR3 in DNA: TGTGCCTGGGGGCCGGGACTAGTCACAGATACGCAGTATTTT. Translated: CAWGPGLVTDTQYF.

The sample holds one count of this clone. CDR3 residues: CATSDPDDRGGNGELFF. For the CDR3, the DNA is TGTGCCACCAGTGACCCTGATGACAGGGGGGGAAACGGGGAGCTGTTTTTT. The chain couples TRBV24-1 to TRBJ2-2, with 9 positions matching TRBD1. This CDR3 contains 17 residues. The germline V gene encodes CDR1 KGHDR and CDR2 SFDVKD. V trimming: 4 bases; J trimming: 7 bases; junction bases outside the gene matches: 12.

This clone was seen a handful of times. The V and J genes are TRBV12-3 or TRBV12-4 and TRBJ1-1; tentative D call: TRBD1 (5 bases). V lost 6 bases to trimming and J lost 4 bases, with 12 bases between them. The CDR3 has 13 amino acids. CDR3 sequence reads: CASSPGGTTEAFF. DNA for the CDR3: TGTGCCAGCAGCCCCGGGGGTACCACTGAAGCTTTCTTT.

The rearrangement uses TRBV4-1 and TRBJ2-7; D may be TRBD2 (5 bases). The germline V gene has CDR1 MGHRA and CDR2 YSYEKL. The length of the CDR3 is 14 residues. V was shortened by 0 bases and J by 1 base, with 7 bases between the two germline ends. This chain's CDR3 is CASSQEPGSYEQYF. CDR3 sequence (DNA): TGCGCCAGCAGCCAAGAGCCGGGATCCTACGAGCAGTACTTC.

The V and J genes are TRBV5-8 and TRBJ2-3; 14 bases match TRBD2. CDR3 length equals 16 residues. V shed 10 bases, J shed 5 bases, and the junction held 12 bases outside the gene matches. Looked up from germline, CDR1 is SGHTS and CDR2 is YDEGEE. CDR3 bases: TGTGCCGGACTAGCGGGGGGACTCATTTTAAGAGATACGCAGTATTTT. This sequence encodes CAGLAGGLILRDTQYF.

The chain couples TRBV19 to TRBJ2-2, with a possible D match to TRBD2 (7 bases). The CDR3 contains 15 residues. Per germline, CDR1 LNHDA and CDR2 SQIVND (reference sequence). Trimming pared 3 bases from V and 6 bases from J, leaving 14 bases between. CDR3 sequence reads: CASSIGGGEAGELFF. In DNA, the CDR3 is TGTGCCAGTAGTATTGGAGGGGGGGAGGCCGGGGAGCTGTTTTTT.

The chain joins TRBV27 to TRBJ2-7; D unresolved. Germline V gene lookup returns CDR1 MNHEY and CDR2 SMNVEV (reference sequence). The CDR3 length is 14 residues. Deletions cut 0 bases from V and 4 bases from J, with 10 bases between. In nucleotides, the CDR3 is TGTGCCAGCAGTTTATCTTCCTCCCTGTACGAGCAGTACTTC. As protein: CASSLSSSLYEQYF.

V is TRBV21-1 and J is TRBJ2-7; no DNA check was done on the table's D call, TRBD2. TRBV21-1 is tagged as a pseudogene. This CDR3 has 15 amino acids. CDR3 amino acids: CASSNVWEGKSGKYF. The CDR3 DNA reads TGTGCCAGCAGCAATGTTTGGGAGGGGAAAAGCGGAAAGTACTTC.

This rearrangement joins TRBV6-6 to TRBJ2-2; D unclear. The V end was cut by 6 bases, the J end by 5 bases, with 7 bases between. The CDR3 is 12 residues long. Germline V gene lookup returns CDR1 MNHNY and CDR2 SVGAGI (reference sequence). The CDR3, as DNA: TGTGCCAGCAGCTCGACTACCGGGGAGCTGTTTTTT. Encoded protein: CASSSTTGELFF.

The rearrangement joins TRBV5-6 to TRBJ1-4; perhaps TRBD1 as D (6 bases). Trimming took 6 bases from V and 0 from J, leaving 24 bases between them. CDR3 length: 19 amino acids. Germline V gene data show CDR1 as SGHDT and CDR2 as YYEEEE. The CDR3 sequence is CASTYFRGSQGPTNEKLFF. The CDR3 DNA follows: TGTGCCAGCACCTATTTCCGTGGGTCACAGGGACCAACTAATGAAAAACTGTTTTTT.

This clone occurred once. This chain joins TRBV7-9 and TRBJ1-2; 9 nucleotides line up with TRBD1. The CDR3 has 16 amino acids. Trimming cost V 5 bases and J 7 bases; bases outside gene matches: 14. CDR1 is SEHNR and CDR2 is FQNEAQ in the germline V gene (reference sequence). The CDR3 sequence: CASSPSLTGGASGYTF. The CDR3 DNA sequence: TGTGCCAGCAGCCCTTCTCTTACAGGGGGCGCGAGTGGCTACACCTTC.

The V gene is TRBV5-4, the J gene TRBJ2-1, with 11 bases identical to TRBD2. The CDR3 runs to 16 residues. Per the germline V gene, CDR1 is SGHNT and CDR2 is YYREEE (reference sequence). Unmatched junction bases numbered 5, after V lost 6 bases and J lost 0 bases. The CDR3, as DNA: TGTGCCAGCATCGGGACTAGCGGTAGCTCCTACAATGAGCAGTTCTTC. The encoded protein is CASIGTSGSSYNEQFF. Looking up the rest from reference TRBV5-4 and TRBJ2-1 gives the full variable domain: ETGVTQSPTHLIKTRGQQVTLRCSSQSGHNTVSWYQQALGQGPQFIFQYYREEENGRGNFPPRFSGLQFPNYSSELNVNALELDDSALYLCASIGTSGSSYNEQFFGPGTRLTVL.

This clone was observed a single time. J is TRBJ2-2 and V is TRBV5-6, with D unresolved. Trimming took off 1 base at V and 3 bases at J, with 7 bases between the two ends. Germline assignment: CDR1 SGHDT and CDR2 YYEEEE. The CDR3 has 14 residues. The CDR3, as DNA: TGTGCCAGCAGCTTGTTGGCTGACACCGGGGAGCTGTTTTTT. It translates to CASSLLADTGELFF.

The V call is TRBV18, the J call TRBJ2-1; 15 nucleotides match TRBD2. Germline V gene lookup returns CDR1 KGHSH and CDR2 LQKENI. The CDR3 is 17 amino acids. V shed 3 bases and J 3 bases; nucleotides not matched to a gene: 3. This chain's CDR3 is CASSPGTSGGYYNEQFF. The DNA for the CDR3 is TGTGCCAGCTCACCCGGGACTAGCGGGGGGTACTACAATGAGCAGTTCTTC.

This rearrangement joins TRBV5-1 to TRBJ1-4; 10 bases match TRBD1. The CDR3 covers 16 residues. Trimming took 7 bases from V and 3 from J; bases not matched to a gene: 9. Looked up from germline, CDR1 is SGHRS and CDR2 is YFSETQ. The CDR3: CASAEVGTGANEKLFF. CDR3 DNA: TGCGCCAGCGCGGAGGTAGGGACAGGGGCTAATGAAAAACTGTTTTTT. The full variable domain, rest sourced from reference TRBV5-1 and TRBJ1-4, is KAGVTQTPRYLIKTRGQQVTLSCSPISGHRSVSWYQQTPGQGLQFLFEYFSETQRNKGNFPGRFSGRQFSNSRSEMNVSTLELGDSALYLCASAEVGTGANEKLFFGSGTQLSVL.

CDR3 sequence reads: CAWSAGNRGRDTEAFF. In DNA, the CDR3 is TGTGCCTGGAGTGCAGGGAACAGGGGGCGAGACACTGAAGCTTTCTTT. The J gene is TRBJ1-1, the V gene TRBV30, with 9 bases identical to TRBD1. CDR3 length: 16 amino acids. After removal of 1 base from V and 3 bases from J, the junction contained 9 bases not matched to a gene. The V gene's germline CDR1 is GTSNPN and CDR2 SVGIG (reference sequence).

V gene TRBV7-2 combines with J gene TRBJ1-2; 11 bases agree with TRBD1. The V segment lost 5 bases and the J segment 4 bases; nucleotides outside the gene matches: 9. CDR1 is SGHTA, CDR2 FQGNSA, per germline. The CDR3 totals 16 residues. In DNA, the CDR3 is TGTGCCAGCAGCCAATCCGCTGGACAGGGGGCCTATGGCTACACCTTC. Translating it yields CASSQSAGQGAYGYTF.

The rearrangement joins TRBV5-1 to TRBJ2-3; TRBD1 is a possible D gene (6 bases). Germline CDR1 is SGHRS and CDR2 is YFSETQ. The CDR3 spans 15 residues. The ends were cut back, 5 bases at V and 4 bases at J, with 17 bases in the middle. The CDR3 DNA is TGCGCCAGCAGAACAGGGTCTATTGGAGCAGATACGCAGTATTTT. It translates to CASRTGSIGADTQYF.

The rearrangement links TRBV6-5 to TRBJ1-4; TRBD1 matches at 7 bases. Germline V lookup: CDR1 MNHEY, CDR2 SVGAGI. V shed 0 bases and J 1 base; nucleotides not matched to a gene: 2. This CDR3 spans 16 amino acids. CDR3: CASSYSTGRTNEKLFF. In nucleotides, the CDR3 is TGTGCCAGCAGTTACTCGACAGGGAGAACTAATGAAAAACTGTTTTTT.

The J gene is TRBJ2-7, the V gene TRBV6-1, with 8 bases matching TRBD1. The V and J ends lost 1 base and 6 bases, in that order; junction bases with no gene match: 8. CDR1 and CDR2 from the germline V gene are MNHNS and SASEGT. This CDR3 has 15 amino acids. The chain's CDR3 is CASSEDTGQAIEQYF. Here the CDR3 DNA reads TGTGCCAGCAGTGAAGATACGGGACAGGCGATCGAGCAGTACTTC.

The CDR3 is CASSQGQGGATNEKLFF. CDR3 nucleotides: TGCGCCAGCAGCCAAGGCCAAGGGGGCGCAACTAATGAAAAACTGTTTTTT. The rearrangement joins TRBV4-1 to TRBJ1-4; TRBD1 matches at 7 bases. The CDR3 is made up of 17 amino acids. Germline CDR1 reads MGHRA; CDR2 reads YSYEKL. V dropped 1 base and J dropped 0; count of bases not matched to a gene: 5.